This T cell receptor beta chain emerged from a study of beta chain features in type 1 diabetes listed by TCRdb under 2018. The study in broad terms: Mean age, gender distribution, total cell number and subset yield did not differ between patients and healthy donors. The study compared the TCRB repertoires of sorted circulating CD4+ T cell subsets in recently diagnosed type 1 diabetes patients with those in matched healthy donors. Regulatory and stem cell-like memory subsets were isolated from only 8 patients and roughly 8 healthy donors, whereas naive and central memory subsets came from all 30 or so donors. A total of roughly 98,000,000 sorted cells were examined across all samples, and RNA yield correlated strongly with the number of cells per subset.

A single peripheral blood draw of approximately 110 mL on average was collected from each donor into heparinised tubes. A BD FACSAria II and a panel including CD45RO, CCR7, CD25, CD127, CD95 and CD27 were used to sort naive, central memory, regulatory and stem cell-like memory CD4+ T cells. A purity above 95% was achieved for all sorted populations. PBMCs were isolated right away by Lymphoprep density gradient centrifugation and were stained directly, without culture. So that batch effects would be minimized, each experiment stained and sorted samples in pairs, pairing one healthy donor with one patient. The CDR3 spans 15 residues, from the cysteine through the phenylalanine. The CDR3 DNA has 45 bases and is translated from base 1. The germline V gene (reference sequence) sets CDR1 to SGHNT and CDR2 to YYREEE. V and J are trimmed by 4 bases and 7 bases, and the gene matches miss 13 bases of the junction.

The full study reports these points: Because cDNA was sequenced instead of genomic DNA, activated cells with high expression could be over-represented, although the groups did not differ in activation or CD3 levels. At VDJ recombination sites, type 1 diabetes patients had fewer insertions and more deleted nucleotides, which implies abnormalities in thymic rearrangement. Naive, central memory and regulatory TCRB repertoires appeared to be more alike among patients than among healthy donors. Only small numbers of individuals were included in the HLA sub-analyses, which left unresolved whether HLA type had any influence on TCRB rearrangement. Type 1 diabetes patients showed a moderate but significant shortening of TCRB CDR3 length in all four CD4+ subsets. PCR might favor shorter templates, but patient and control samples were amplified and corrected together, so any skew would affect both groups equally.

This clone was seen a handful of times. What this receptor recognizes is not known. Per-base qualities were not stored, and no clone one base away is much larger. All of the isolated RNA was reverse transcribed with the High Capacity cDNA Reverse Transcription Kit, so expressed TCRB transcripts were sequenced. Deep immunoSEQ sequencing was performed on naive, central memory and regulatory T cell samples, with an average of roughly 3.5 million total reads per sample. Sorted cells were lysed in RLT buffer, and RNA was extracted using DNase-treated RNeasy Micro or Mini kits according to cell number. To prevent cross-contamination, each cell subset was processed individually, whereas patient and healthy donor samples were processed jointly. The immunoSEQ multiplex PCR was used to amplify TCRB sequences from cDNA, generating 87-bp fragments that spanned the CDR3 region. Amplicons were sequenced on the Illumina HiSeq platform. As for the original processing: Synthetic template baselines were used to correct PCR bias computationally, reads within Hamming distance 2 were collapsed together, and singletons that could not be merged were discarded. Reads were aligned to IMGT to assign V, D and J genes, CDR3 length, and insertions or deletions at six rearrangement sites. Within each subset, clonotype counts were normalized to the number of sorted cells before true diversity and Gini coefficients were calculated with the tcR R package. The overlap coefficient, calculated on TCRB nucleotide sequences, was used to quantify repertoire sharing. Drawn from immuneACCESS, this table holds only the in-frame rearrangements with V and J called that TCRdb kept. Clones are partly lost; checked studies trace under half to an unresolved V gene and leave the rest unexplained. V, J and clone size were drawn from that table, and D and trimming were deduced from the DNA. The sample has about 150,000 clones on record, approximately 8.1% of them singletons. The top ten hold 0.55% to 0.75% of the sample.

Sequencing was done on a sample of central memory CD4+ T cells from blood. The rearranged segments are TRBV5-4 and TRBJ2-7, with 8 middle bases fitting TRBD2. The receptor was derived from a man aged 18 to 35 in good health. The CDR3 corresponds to CASSVSGRVGREQYF. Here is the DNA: TGTGCCAGCAGCGTGAGCGGGAGAGTGGGTCGGGAGCAGTACTTC. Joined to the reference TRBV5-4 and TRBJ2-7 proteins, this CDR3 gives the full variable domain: ETGVTQSPTHLIKTRGQQVTLRCSSQSGHNTVSWYQQALGQGPQFIFQYYREEENGRGNFPPRFSGLQFPNYSSELNVNALELDDSALYLCASSVSGRVGREQYFGPGTRLTVT.